The text below deals with one TCR beta chain. Its antigen is unknown. V was pared by 5 bases and J by 3 bases, with 10 bases between. Germline V CDR1 and CDR2: SGHVS, FQNEAQ. The CDR3 has 14 amino acids. The sample is drawn from a study of T cells after yellow fever vaccination. They built TCR cDNA with 5'RACE template switching, a step that put in a universal primer site and UMIs. Using its own MiXCR run on the 5' RACE reads, TCRdb lists one record per CDR3 protein. The table has some 600,000 distinct CDR3 sequences, 17% seen once. General study findings and limits: Relatively few clonotypes were ones that appeared in both CD4 and CD8 compartments. Clones that expanded after primary vaccination mostly reappeared after the booster (roughly 97% CD4, roughly 90% CD8). Repertoires obtained by FACS sorting could include abundant clonotypes that entered as contaminants from the bulk population.

J is TRBJ2-2 and V is TRBV7-8; a possible D gene is TRBD1 (6 bases). This TCR was sampled from a man younger than 35 who received the YFV17D yellow fever vaccine. The source material was PBMCs, sampled about 5 days after the first yellow fever vaccination. CDR3 residues: CASSPRGYTGELFF. CDR3 DNA: TGTGCCAGCAGCCCTAGGGGGTACACCGGGGAGCTGTTTTTT.